Below are 10 T cell receptor beta chains sequenced from a single sample in a study of T cell repertoires in cytomegalovirus infection. Their recognized antigens are unknown. TCRdb reprocessed the reads via MiXCR and lists one record per CDR3 protein. Of a few hundred thousand distinct CDR3 sequences in the sample, under 45% were seen once. This material consisted of cultured PBMCs, taken from culture after CMV antigen stimulation. The receptors come from a human donor in good health (CMV status not recorded). Some clones in this sample may be carry-over from other donors' samples.

V usage is TRBV18 and J usage is TRBJ1-2; a weak D match, TRBD1 (6 bases). CDR3 size: 15 residues. From germline, CDR1 is KGHSH and CDR2 LQKENI. Trimming left V 3 bases short and J 1 base short, with 12 bases between. As DNA, the CDR3 is TGTGCCAGCTCACCGGCACAGGGAATTAACTATGGCTACACCTTC. Amino acid sequence: CASSPAQGINYGYTF. Based on the CDR3 plus reference TRBV18 and TRBJ1-2, the full variable domain is NAGVMQNPRHLVRRRGQEARLRCSPMKGHSHVYWYRQLPEEGLKFMVYLQKENIIDESGMPKERFSAEFPKEGPSILRIQQVVRGDSAAYFCASSPAQGINYGYTFGSGTRLTVV.

This clonotype was detected only a few times. The chain employs TRBV7-8 and TRBJ2-2; the D is unclear. The CDR3 runs to 16 residues. Germline V CDR1 and CDR2: SGHVS, FQNEAQ. V was cut by 5 bases and J by 4 bases, with 17 bases left in between. CDR3: CASSQVGWGGTGELFF. CDR3 in DNA: TGTGCCAGCAGCCAAGTCGGGTGGGGTGGCACCGGGGAGCTGTTTTTT.

This chain connects TRBV2 to TRBJ2-3, with D unclear. Trimming took 4 bases from V and 3 from J, leaving 11 bases between them. Germline loops: CDR1 SNHLY, CDR2 FYNNEI. This CDR3 has 14 residues. The CDR3 loop reads CASSAIRLTDTQYF. CDR3 coding DNA: TGTGCCAGCAGTGCGATTAGACTTACAGATACGCAGTATTTT.

The chain joins TRBV7-4 to TRBJ1-2; D is uncertain. Trimming shortened V by 5 bases and J by 1 base, and 11 bases separated the two germline ends. The germline CDR1 and CDR2 sequences are SGHVT and SQSDAQ. CDR3 length equals 14 residues. The CDR3 loop is CASSLDGHNYGYTF. In nucleotides, the CDR3 is TGTGCCAGCAGCCTAGACGGTCATAACTATGGCTACACCTTC.

This clonotype was seen only once. V usage is TRBV12-3 or TRBV12-4 and J usage is TRBJ1-5; the match to TRBD1 covers 12 bases. The V segment lost 7 bases and the J segment 7 bases; nucleotides outside the gene matches: 2. The CDR3 covers 13 residues. CDR3 nucleotides: TGTGCCAGCACCGGGACAGGGGGCCAGCCCCAGCATTTT. It is translated as CASTGTGGQPQHF.

The chain recombines TRBV20-1 with TRBJ2-7; either TRBD1 or TRBD2 may supply D (5 bases each). V dropped 6 bases and J dropped 6 bases, with 18 bases sitting between them. This CDR3 is 13 amino acids long. Germline V CDR1 and CDR2: DFQATT, SNEGSKA (reference sequence). As DNA, the CDR3 is TGCAGTGCCCGGGGACCCTCCAAGGGCGAGCAGTACTTC. This sequence encodes CSARGPSKGEQYF.

The gene calls are TRBV5-1 and TRBJ2-1, with 11 bases fitting TRBD2. CDR3 length: 17 amino acids. J lost 7 bases, V lost 0 bases, and 9 bases had no gene match. Germline V gene lookup returns CDR1 SGHRS and CDR2 YFSETQ. DNA of the CDR3: TGCGCCAGCAGCTTGGCCCCCCTAGCGGGGGGTGGGAATGAGCAGTTCTTC. Translation gives CASSLAPLAGGGNEQFF.

This chain links TRBV12-3 or TRBV12-4 with TRBJ1-5; tentative D call: TRBD1 (5 bases). This CDR3 is 15 amino acids long. Trimming pared 2 bases from V and 1 base from J, leaving 9 bases between. This chain's CDR3 is CASSLKGMSNQPQHF. The DNA for the CDR3 is TGTGCCAGCAGTTTAAAGGGGATGAGCAATCAGCCCCAGCATTTT.

V and J are TRBV20-1 and TRBJ1-4, with 7 bases lining up with TRBD1. CDR1 is DFQATT, CDR2 SNEGSKA, per germline (reference sequence). V dropped 3 bases and J dropped 7; count of bases not matched to a gene: 8. The CDR3 runs 14 residues. CDR3 in DNA: TGCAGTGCTAGCGAAGACAGGGCAAGTGAAAAACTGTTTTTT. Protein: CSASEDRASEKLFF.

In this sample, this clonotype turned up a few times. V and J are TRBV11-2 and TRBJ2-1, with 12 bases matching TRBD2. With 5 bases clipped from V and 4 bases from J, the junction kept 9 bases outside the gene matches. Germline loops: CDR1 SGHAT, CDR2 FQNNGV. The CDR3 runs 17 residues. The CDR3 nucleotides read TGTGCCAGCAGCGTGACCGGGCTAGCGGGAGGGTACAATGAGCAGTTCTTC. Translating gives CASSVTGLAGGYNEQFF. Variable domain in full (rest from reference TRBV11-2 and TRBJ2-1): EAGVAQSPRYKIIEKRQSVAFWCNPISGHATLYWYQQILGQGPKLLIQFQNNGVVDDSQLPKDRFSAERLKGVDSTLKIQPAKLEDSAVYLCASSVTGLAGGYNEQFFGPGTRLTVL.